Listed below are T cell receptor beta chains from one sample, sequenced in a study of shared clonotypes between healthy human individuals. The data were produced by immunoSEQ multiplex PCR, yet TCRdb's version contains in-frame clones alone and is incomplete. Among 2 million to 2.5 million clones, about 92% were seen once, and the ten largest hold about 0.39%. Sequenced sample: naive CD4+ T cells from PBMCs. All receptors derive from a man between 18 and 35 years old in good health. Some clones in this sample may be carry-over from other donors' samples. Both conserved end residues are part of each CDR3. A D gene is named only where the DNA matches it firmly. Only some rows state a clone size, as once, few, many or a class for expanded clones.

v_call: TRBV9
j_call: TRBJ1-1
clone_size: few
d_call: -
cdr3_aa: CASSVGPGPNTEAFF
cdr3_nt: TGTGCCAGCAGCGTAGGCCCAGGGCCGAACACTGAAGCTTTCTTT

v_call: TRBV4-2
j_call: TRBJ2-1
clone_size: -
d_call: -
cdr3_aa: CASSPPPQGSYNEQFF
cdr3_nt: TGTGCCAGCAGCCCCCCCCCGCAAGGCTCCTACAATGAGCAGTTCTTC

v_call: TRBV5-1
j_call: TRBJ2-1
clone_size: once
d_call: -
cdr3_aa: CASSLGPGDRVNEQFF
cdr3_nt: TGCGCCAGCAGCTTGGGGCCAGGGGATAGGGTGAATGAGCAGTTCTTC

v_call: TRBV28
j_call: TRBJ1-4
clone_size: few
d_call: -
cdr3_aa: CASSPEEKLFF
cdr3_nt: TGTGCCAGCAGTCCGGAAGAAAAACTGTTTTTT

v_call: TRBV28
j_call: TRBJ1-4
clone_size: -
d_call: -
cdr3_aa: CASSLAGPLDEKLFF
cdr3_nt: TGTGCCAGCAGTTTGGCAGGTCCCCTAGATGAAAAACTGTTTTTT

v_call: TRBV10-3
j_call: TRBJ1-1
clone_size: once
d_call: -
cdr3_aa: CAISGRGREEAFF
cdr3_nt: TGTGCCATCAGTGGTAGGGGCAGGGAAGAAGCTTTCTTT

v_call: TRBV5-1
j_call: TRBJ2-5
clone_size: once
d_call: -
cdr3_aa: CASSRDPGDGTQYF
cdr3_nt: TGCGCCAGCAGCCGCGACCCCGGCGACGGGACCCAGTACTTC

v_call: TRBV7-8
j_call: TRBJ2-5
clone_size: -
d_call: -
cdr3_aa: CASSLAGETQYF
cdr3_nt: TGTGCCAGCAGCTTGGCGGGGGAGACCCAGTACTTC

v_call: TRBV21-1
j_call: TRBJ2-4
clone_size: -
d_call: -
cdr3_aa: CANIQGFRRLAKNIQYF
cdr3_nt: TGTGCCAACATACAGGGCTTCCGAAGGTTAGCCAAAAACATTCAGTACTTC

v_call: TRBV11-3
j_call: TRBJ2-7
clone_size: -
d_call: -
cdr3_aa: CASSLGVSYEQYF
cdr3_nt: TGTGCCAGCAGCTTAGGGGTCTCCTACGAGCAGTACTTC

v_call: TRBV7-9
j_call: TRBJ1-2
clone_size: -
d_call: -
cdr3_aa: CASSFGVRYGYTF
cdr3_nt: TGTGCCAGCAGCTTCGGGGTGCGCTATGGCTACACCTTC

v_call: TRBV6-6
j_call: TRBJ2-7
clone_size: -
d_call: TRBD2
cdr3_aa: CATSGGRGSYEQYF
cdr3_nt: TGTGCCACTTCCGGCGGGCGGGGGTCCTACGAGCAGTACTTC

v_call: TRBV18
j_call: TRBJ2-1
clone_size: -
d_call: TRBD2
cdr3_aa: CASSPLLSRSGSYNEQFF
cdr3_nt: TGTGCCAGCTCACCACTTCTCAGCAGGAGCGGGAGTTACAATGAGCAGTTCTTC

v_call: TRBV7-8
j_call: TRBJ1-2
clone_size: -
d_call: -
cdr3_aa: CASSLRRRGYTF
cdr3_nt: TGTGCCAGCAGCTTGAGGCGCAGAGGTTACACCTTC

v_call: TRBV20-1
j_call: TRBJ1-1
clone_size: few
d_call: -
cdr3_aa: CSARWSGEAFF
cdr3_nt: TGCAGTGCTAGGTGGTCAGGTGAAGCTTTCTTT